This TCR beta chain was sequenced in a study of T cells in Graves' hyperthyroidism and ophthalmopathy. Study results and limitations: Most thyroid-expanded clonotypes above 0.001 were also found in blood. Researchers report that a 13 V-J model separated ophthalmopathy from stable hyperthyroidism.

Thyroid ultrasound and orbital computed tomography, with clinical symptoms and serum thyroxine and TRAb, informed diagnoses. This clonotype has ten or more counts. Antigen specificity is unknown. Authors of the study amplified TCR beta CDR3 regions from RNA transcripts. Using the HTBI primer set, a first-round RT-PCR was run on the TCR CDR3. TCRdb reprocessed the multiplex PCR reads with MiXCR, giving one entry per CDR3 protein. The sample includes a few hundred thousand distinct CDR3 sequences, about a sixth of them seen just once. V lost 2 bases and J 8 bases, leaving 9 bases between the germline ends. This CDR3 spans 12 amino acids. The V gene's germline CDR1 is LNHDA and CDR2 SQIVND (reference sequence).

The sequenced sample was blood. The clonotype comes from a woman aged 35 to 49 with Graves' ophthalmopathy. The chain has TRBV19 and TRBJ1-1; unclear D gene. The CDR3 is CASSIKKGEAFF. CDR3 bases: TGTGCCAGTAGTATAAAAAAGGGAGAAGCTTTCTTT.